The 30 T cell receptor beta chains below all came from one sample that was sequenced in a study of cytomegalovirus exposure and HLA in healthy donors. In the PCR, 60 Vbeta and 13 Jbeta primers were used. Here immunoSEQ multiplex PCR was the method, and the copy in TCRdb shows in-frame clones only, minus some. The repertoire holds 100,000 or so clones, with approximately 84% as singletons. The sample consisted of PBMCs. These receptor sequences come from a man in his late teens or twenties in good health and CMV-seronegative.

The genes are TRBV10-3 and TRBJ2-7; 9 positions agree with TRBD2. The CDR3 consists of 16 residues. CDR1 is ENHRY and CDR2 is SYGVKD in the germline V gene. J lost 1 base, V lost 2 bases, and 6 bases had no gene match. CDR3 amino acids: CAISEPGTSRSYEQYF. CDR3 nucleotide sequence: TGTGCCATCAGTGAGCCGGGGACTAGCAGGTCCTACGAGCAGTACTTC.

The chain uses TRBV6-1 and TRBJ2-7; a weak D match, TRBD2 (7 bases). This CDR3 is 15 amino acids long. The ends were cut back, 0 bases at V and 4 bases at J, with 13 bases in the middle. The germline V gene encodes CDR1 MNHNS and CDR2 SASEGT. The CDR3 coding sequence is TGTGCCAGCAGTGAAGCCGGCGGGGGCCCTTACGAGCAGTACTTC. Translation gives CASSEAGGGPYEQYF.

The chain couples TRBV5-1 to TRBJ2-6; the D is unclear. Per germline, CDR1 SGHRS and CDR2 YFSETQ. Deletions cut 4 bases from V and 4 bases from J, with 12 bases between. The CDR3 consists of 15 residues. In DNA form, the CDR3 reads TGCGCCAGCAGCCAAACATCTGTCGGGGCCAACGTCCTGACTTTC. This encodes CASSQTSVGANVLTF. Full variable domain (outside the CDR3, taken from reference TRBV5-1 and TRBJ2-6): KAGVTQTPRYLIKTRGQQVTLSCSPISGHRSVSWYQQTPGQGLQFLFEYFSETQRNKGNFPGRFSGRQFSNSRSEMNVSTLELGDSALYLCASSQTSVGANVLTFGAGSRLTVL.

This clone showed up just a few times. This chain links TRBV30 with TRBJ1-3; no definite D call. Trimming took off 6 bases at V and 2 bases at J, with 23 bases between the two ends. Looked up from germline, CDR1 is GTSNPN and CDR2 is SVGIG (reference sequence). The CDR3 is 17 residues long. Here the CDR3 reads CACLASTLHLPGNTIYF. In DNA, the CDR3 is TGTGCCTGTCTGGCCTCGACTCTACACCTTCCTGGAAACACCATATATTTT.

Here the CDR3 DNA reads TGTGCCAGCAACCGGGACACCAGCTATGGCTACACCTTC. Protein: CASNRDTSYGYTF. The chain joins TRBV2 to TRBJ1-2, with D perhaps TRBD1 (6 bases). Germline V gene sequence: CDR1 SNHLY, CDR2 FYNNEI. This CDR3 has 13 amino acids. The V and J ends lost 7 bases and 4 bases respectively, with 13 bases between them. Drawing the rest from reference TRBV2 and TRBJ1-2, the complete variable domain is EPEVTQTPSHQVTQMGQEVILRCVPISNHLYFYWYRQILGQKVEFLVSFYNNEISEKSEIFDDQFSVERPDGSNFTLKIRSTKLEDSAMYFCASNRDTSYGYTFGSGTRLTVV.

V usage is TRBV7-2 and J usage is TRBJ1-1; D is possibly TRBD1 (6 bases). Germline-derived CDR1 and CDR2 are SGHTA and FQGNSA. The V end lost 4 bases, the J end lost 4 bases, and 13 bases lay between the germline ends. The CDR3 runs to 14 residues. CDR3 protein: CASSSQGGGTEAFF. The CDR3 DNA follows: TGTGCCAGCAGCTCACAAGGGGGGGGCACTGAAGCTTTCTTT.

The gene calls are TRBV5-1 and TRBJ1-2; 12 bases line up with TRBD1. The J segment lost 3 bases and the V segment lost 3 bases, leaving 6 bases of the junction unmatched. Germline V gene sequence: CDR1 SGHRS, CDR2 YFSETQ. The CDR3 contains 16 residues. This CDR3 reads CASSSAGTGGDYGYTF. The CDR3 DNA reads TGCGCCAGCAGCTCGGCCGGGACAGGGGGCGACTATGGCTACACCTTC.

This clone has more than one count but fewer than ten. The J gene is TRBJ1-1, the V gene TRBV2; 11 nucleotides line up with TRBD1. J was trimmed by 5 bases and V by 6 bases; bases with no gene match: 14. This CDR3 has 17 amino acids. Germline CDR1 and CDR2: SNHLY and FYNNEI. CDR3 amino acids: CASSSNGQGALGTEAFF. Here the CDR3 DNA reads TGTGCCAGCAGCTCTAATGGACAGGGGGCTCTAGGGACTGAAGCTTTCTTT.

The V gene is TRBV5-1, the J gene TRBJ2-3, with D perhaps TRBD1 (6 bases). V dropped 3 bases and J dropped 2 bases, with 10 bases sitting between them. Germline V gene sequence: CDR1 SGHRS, CDR2 YFSETQ. CDR3 length equals 14 residues. Here the CDR3 reads CASSSTGYTDTQYF. Written as DNA, the CDR3 is TGCGCCAGCAGCTCTACAGGGTACACAGATACGCAGTATTTT.

This clone was seen once. The chain has TRBV7-2 and TRBJ2-1; a possible D gene is TRBD1 (6 bases). This CDR3 is built from 13 residues. Germline V CDR1 and CDR2: SGHTA, FQGNSA. V dropped 6 bases and J dropped 1 base, with 7 bases sitting between them. CDR3 protein: CASRGASYNEQFF. The CDR3 nucleotides are TGTGCCAGCAGGGGGGCATCCTACAATGAGCAGTTCTTC.

V is TRBV28 and J is TRBJ2-1, with 8 bases that match TRBD2. Germline V gene lookup returns CDR1 MDHEN and CDR2 SYDVKM. The CDR3 is 16 residues long. V lost 5 bases to trimming and J lost 1 base; unmatched junction nucleotides: 7. The CDR3 reads CASSVPSGLSYNEQFF. The CDR3 nucleotides read TGTGCCAGCAGTGTGCCTAGCGGGCTGTCCTACAATGAGCAGTTCTTC.

V and J are TRBV5-6 and TRBJ2-2; no reliable D call. V was clipped by 2 bases and J by 6 bases, with 8 bases between them. Germline-derived CDR1 and CDR2 are SGHDT and YYEEEE. The CDR3 has 13 amino acids. The chain's CDR3 is CASSFLPPGELFF. The CDR3 region has the DNA TGTGCCAGCAGCTTCCTACCGCCCGGGGAGCTGTTTTTT.

V usage is TRBV19 and J usage is TRBJ1-1; perhaps TRBD1 as D (6 bases). Germline loops: CDR1 LNHDA, CDR2 SQIVND (reference sequence). This CDR3 spans 13 amino acids. Trimming cost V 5 bases and J 3 bases, with 10 bases left between them. CDR3 sequence reads: CASSSKGDTEAFF. The CDR3 DNA follows: TGTGCCAGTAGTTCCAAGGGGGACACTGAAGCTTTCTTT. Based on the CDR3 plus reference TRBV19 and TRBJ1-1, the full variable domain is DGGITQSPKYLFRKEGQNVTLSCEQNLNHDAMYWYRQDPGQGLRLIYYSQIVNDFQKGDIAEGYSVSREKKESFPLTVTSAQKNPTAFYLCASSSKGDTEAFFGQGTRLTVV.

This chain joins TRBV5-4 and TRBJ2-2; 9 bases line up with TRBD2. The CDR3 consists of 15 residues. With V trimmed by 4 bases and J by 7 bases, 8 bases remained unmatched. Germline loops: CDR1 SGHNT, CDR2 YYREEE (reference sequence). The CDR3 DNA follows: TGTGCCAGCAGCCGGGGAGCGGGAGGAGGCGGGGAGCTGTTTTTT. This encodes CASSRGAGGGGELFF. The full variable domain, completed using reference TRBV5-4 and TRBJ2-2, is ETGVTQSPTHLIKTRGQQVTLRCSSQSGHNTVSWYQQALGQGPQFIFQYYREEENGRGNFPPRFSGLQFPNYSSELNVNALELDDSALYLCASSRGAGGGGELFFGEGSRLTVL.

The rearrangement uses TRBV6-5 and TRBJ2-7; the D gene is possibly TRBD1 (5 bases). Trimming removed 2 bases at V and 4 bases at J, with 9 bases between. The CDR3 loop spans 13 amino acids. Per germline, CDR1 MNHEY and CDR2 SVGAGI. The CDR3 is CASSYADSYEQYF. CDR3 DNA: TGTGCCAGCAGTTACGCAGACAGTTACGAGCAGTACTTC.

The count of this clone is one. The chain couples TRBV29-1 to TRBJ2-7; the D gene is possibly TRBD1 (6 bases). Looked up from germline, CDR1 is SQVTM and CDR2 is ANQGSEA. The CDR3 extends over 14 amino acids. Trimming left V 6 bases short and J 0 bases short, with 15 bases between. The CDR3 loop reads CSVATGYPSYEQYF. The CDR3 bases are TGCAGCGTCGCCACAGGGTATCCCTCCTACGAGCAGTACTTC.

V and J are TRBV29-1 and TRBJ1-1; maybe TRBD1 (6 bases). V was pared by 4 bases and J by 1 base, with 10 bases between. The germline gives CDR1 SQVTM, CDR2 ANQGSEA. CDR3 length equals 13 residues. CDR3 in amino acids: CSVGQVRNTEAFF. In DNA, the CDR3 is TGCAGCGTTGGACAGGTAAGGAACACTGAAGCTTTCTTT.

J is TRBJ1-1 and V is TRBV19, with D perhaps matching TRBD1 (6 bases). Trimming cost V 6 bases and J 0 bases, with 14 bases left between them. The CDR3 has 15 residues. Germline V lookup: CDR1 LNHDA, CDR2 SQIVND (reference sequence). DNA of the CDR3: TGTGCCAGTAGCCGTGGAGGACAGCTGAACACTGAAGCTTTCTTT. Amino acids: CASSRGGQLNTEAFF.

The J gene is TRBJ1-1, the V gene TRBV7-9; D not certain. Germline V gene sequence: CDR1 SEHNR, CDR2 FQNEAQ (reference sequence). This CDR3 contains 13 residues. Trimming removed 4 bases at V and 2 bases at J, with 8 bases between. This chain's CDR3 is CASSSPSNTEAFF. The CDR3 DNA is TGTGCCAGCAGCTCGCCTAGTAACACTGAAGCTTTCTTT.

The rearrangement joins TRBV13 to TRBJ1-5, with 8 positions matching TRBD1. Germline CDR1 and CDR2: PRHDT and FYEKMQ (reference sequence). Trimming cost V 5 bases and J 7 bases; bases outside gene matches: 13. The length of the CDR3 is 16 residues. For the CDR3, the DNA is TGTGCCAGCAGCCTGGCCGGACAGGGAGGAGGACAGCCCCAGCATTTT. Its translation is CASSLAGQGGGQPQHF.

The chain uses TRBV6-1 and TRBJ1-1, with D possibly matching TRBD1 (6 bases). This CDR3 is 14 amino acids long. CDR1 and CDR2 from the germline V gene are MNHNS and SASEGT. The V end was cut by 6 bases, the J end by 5 bases, with 16 bases between. This CDR3 reads CASRGPGVVTEAFF. The CDR3 bases are TGTGCCAGCAGAGGTCCAGGGGTGGTTACTGAAGCTTTCTTT.

V usage is TRBV6-6 and J usage is TRBJ2-1, with TRBD2 matching over 9 bases. This CDR3 is built from 15 residues. CDR1 and CDR2 from the germline V gene are MNHNY and SVGAGI (reference sequence). J gave up 10 bases and V 7 bases, and 14 bases lay outside the gene matches. CDR3 region: CASTRKGSGSSEQFF. In DNA form, the CDR3 reads TGTGCCAGCACTCGGAAGGGTAGCGGGAGCAGCGAGCAGTTCTTC.

As concerns this clone: This sample includes further DNA sequences coding for the same CDR3. The V gene is TRBV6-5, the J gene TRBJ1-1; D is ambiguous. The V gene lost 2 bases and the J gene lost 0 bases, with 4 bases spanning the gap. Germline values: CDR1 MNHEY, CDR2 SVGAGI. The CDR3 sequence is 13 residues long. DNA for the CDR3: TGTGCCAGCAGTTACGGCATGAACACTGAAGCTTTCTTT. Protein sequence: CASSYGMNTEAFF.

This sequence joins TRBV9 and TRBJ1-5; no firm D call. Germline V gives CDR1 SGDLS, CDR2 YYNGEE. Trimming removed 3 bases at V and 3 bases at J, with 4 bases between. This CDR3 comprises 12 residues. The CDR3 nucleotides read TGTGCCAGCAGCGGTCTCAATCAGCCCCAGCATTTT. Protein: CASSGLNQPQHF.

This clone was observed once. The V and J genes are TRBV27 and TRBJ1-4; TRBD1 aligns across 7 bases. Germline assignment: CDR1 MNHEY and CDR2 SMNVEV (reference sequence). The CDR3 totals 16 residues. V was pared by 1 base and J by 2 bases, with 4 bases of the junction left unmatched. DNA of the CDR3: TGTGCCAGCAGTTTATTTAGGGGGCCGACTAATGAAAAACTGTTTTTT. Protein sequence: CASSLFRGPTNEKLFF.

The genes are TRBV5-1 and TRBJ2-7; D perhaps matches TRBD1 (5 bases). Germline assignment: CDR1 SGHRS and CDR2 YFSETQ. This CDR3 is built from 14 residues. The V gene lost 4 bases and the J gene lost 0 bases, with 11 bases spanning the gap. The CDR3 region is CASSRFGASYEQYF. Here the CDR3 DNA reads TGCGCCAGCAGCCGATTTGGGGCCTCCTACGAGCAGTACTTC.

The V gene is TRBV19, the J gene TRBJ1-2, with 7 bases lining up with TRBD1. The trim removed 7 bases at V and 3 bases at J, leaving 14 bases unmatched. The CDR3 is made up of 16 amino acids. Germline V gene lookup returns CDR1 LNHDA and CDR2 SQIVND (reference sequence). The CDR3 is CASTKLGQWGHYGYTF. CDR3 DNA sequence: TGTGCCAGTACCAAATTGGGACAGTGGGGGCACTATGGCTACACCTTC.

The chain joins TRBV2 to TRBJ2-3, with unresolved D. V was shortened by 7 bases and J by 4 bases, with 12 bases between the two germline ends. Germline V lookup: CDR1 SNHLY, CDR2 FYNNEI. CDR3 length: 13 amino acids. The CDR3 protein is CASTYGGADTQYF. For the CDR3, the DNA is TGTGCCAGCACCTATGGCGGAGCAGATACGCAGTATTTT.

This chain links TRBV7-8 with TRBJ1-4; weak D call: TRBD1 (5 bases). CDR3 length: 13 residues. CDR1 is SGHVS, CDR2 FQNEAQ, per germline. The V gene lost 0 bases and the J gene lost 11 bases, with 10 bases spanning the gap. Here the CDR3 DNA reads TGTGCCAGCAGCTTAGCGGGGCGGGAGAAACTGTTTTTT. Protein: CASSLAGREKLFF.

V usage is TRBV6-1 and J usage is TRBJ2-7, with D possibly matching TRBD2 (6 bases). This CDR3 contains 14 residues. The V and J ends lost 7 bases and 0 bases respectively, with 13 bases between them. Germline V lookup: CDR1 MNHNS, CDR2 SASEGT. CDR3 nucleotides: TGTGCCAGCACCAAAGAAGCGGGCTCCTACGAGCAGTACTTC. Protein product: CASTKEAGSYEQYF.